This T cell receptor beta chain was retrieved from a study of T cells in Graves' hyperthyroidism and ophthalmopathy. Thyroid ultrasound, orbital computed tomography, clinical symptoms, and serum thyroxine and TRAb underpinned diagnoses. The study's findings and limits: Progression to ophthalmopathy was predicted a median of roughly 6.8 months early. Most thyroid clonotypes expanded above 0.001 were also detected in blood.

RNA transcripts served as the template for amplifying TCR beta CDR3 regions. HTBI primers were employed in a first-round RT-PCR of the TCR CDR3. TCRdb analysed the multiplex PCR reads with MiXCR anew, one entry per CDR3 protein. The sample has over 250,000 distinct CDR3 sequences; approximately 21% are singletons. Details on this clonotype: Its antigen is not identified.

This clonotype originated in a man aged 25 to 40 with Graves' ophthalmopathy. Sequencing was done on a sample of blood.

Here the CDR3 reads CASTRSGGSYNEQFF. CDR3 nucleotides: TGTGCCAGTACTCGGTCAGGGGGCTCCTACAATGAGCAGTTCTTC. This chain uses TRBV19 with TRBJ2-1; TRBD1 matches 7 bases. This CDR3 is 15 amino acids long. The V gene end was trimmed by 7 bases and the J gene end by 0 bases; junction bases not matched to a gene: 6. Germline loops: CDR1 LNHDA, CDR2 SQIVND (reference sequence).